This TCR beta chain comes out of a study of beta chain features in type 1 diabetes. Study context: No age, gender or cell yield differences were seen between patients and healthy donors.

On this clone: Its antigen is currently unknown.

General study results and limits: Within each of all four CD4+ subsets, Type 1 diabetes patients had TCRB CDR3s that were moderately but significantly shorter. Over-representation of high TCR-expressing cells was a possible consequence of cDNA sequencing.

Expressed TCRB transcripts were sequenced because the isolated RNA had all been reverse transcribed beforehand. The data were produced by immunoSEQ multiplex PCR, yet TCRdb's version contains in-frame clones alone and is incomplete. The sample lists over 40,000 clones; roughly 70% were seen once. This CDR3 contains 14 residues. V lost 4 bases and J lost 0, with 13 bases in between. The V gene's germline CDR1 is SQVTM and CDR2 ANQGSEA. CD45RO/CCR7/CD25/CD127/CD95/CD27 sorting isolated CD4+ naive, central memory, regulatory and stem cell-like memory cells. Purity above 95% was achieved in all sorted populations.

This sequence originates from a woman aged 18-29 years with type 1 diabetes. Material: Tregs from blood. The V call is TRBV29-1, the J call TRBJ2-7; maybe TRBD1 (5 bases). CDR3 DNA: TGCAGCGTTGTTCCAGGGTTGAGCTCCTACGAGCAGTACTTC. Translation gives CSVVPGLSSYEQYF.